This TCR beta chain is drawn from a study of OX40 agonist ivuxolimab in advanced cancers. About the study: Patients' therapy was ivuxolimab, an antibody that acts as an agonist of OX40 (CD134).

This clone was seen a single time. Between the trimmed V and J ends, which lost 0 bases and 2 bases, there was a span of 2 bases. Germline CDR1 and CDR2: PRHDT and FYEKMQ (reference sequence). The CDR3 loop spans 13 amino acids. Repertoires were generated with immunoSEQ multiplex PCR, while TCRdb's copy carries only in-frame clones and drops some. The sample consists of around 16,000 clones, about 81% of them appearing once. The chain joins TRBV13 to TRBJ1-3, with no clear D. Source: CD4+ or CD8+ T cells sorted from blood, taken in a trial of the OX40 agonist ivuxolimab. The sequence was collected from an adult with an advanced solid tumor such as melanoma, head and neck, liver or kidney cancer. CDR3 sequence: CASSLGPGNTIYF. CDR3 coding DNA: TGTGCCAGCAGCTTAGGGCCTGGAAACACCATATATTTT.